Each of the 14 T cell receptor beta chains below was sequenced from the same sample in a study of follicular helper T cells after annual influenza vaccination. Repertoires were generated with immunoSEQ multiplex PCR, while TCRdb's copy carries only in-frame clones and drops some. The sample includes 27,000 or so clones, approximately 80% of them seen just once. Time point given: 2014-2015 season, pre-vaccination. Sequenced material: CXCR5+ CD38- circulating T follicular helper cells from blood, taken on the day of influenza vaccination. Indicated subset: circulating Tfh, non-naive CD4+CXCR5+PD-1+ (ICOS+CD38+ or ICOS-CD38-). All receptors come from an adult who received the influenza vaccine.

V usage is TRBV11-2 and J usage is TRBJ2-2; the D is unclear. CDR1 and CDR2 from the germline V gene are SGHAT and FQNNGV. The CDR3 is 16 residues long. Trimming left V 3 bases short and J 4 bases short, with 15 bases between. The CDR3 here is CASSFQLRRSTGELFF. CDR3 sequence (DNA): TGTGCCAGCAGCTTCCAGCTAAGACGGAGCACCGGGGAGCTGTTTTTT.

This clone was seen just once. The CDR3 DNA reads TGTGCCAGTAGTTCTCGAAGTAGCGGGCCCACCGGGGAGCTGTTTTTT. This encodes CASSSRSSGPTGELFF. V and J are TRBV19 and TRBJ2-2, with 7 bases identical to TRBD2. Germline V gives CDR1 LNHDA, CDR2 SQIVND (reference sequence). This CDR3 is 16 amino acids long. Losses at the gene ends were 5 bases for V and 4 bases for J; bases not matched to a gene: 10.

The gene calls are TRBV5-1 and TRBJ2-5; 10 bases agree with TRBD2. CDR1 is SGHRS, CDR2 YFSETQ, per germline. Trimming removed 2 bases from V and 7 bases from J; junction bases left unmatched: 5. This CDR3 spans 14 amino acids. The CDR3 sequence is CASSLTSGERTQYF. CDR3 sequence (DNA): TGCGCCAGCAGCTTAACTAGCGGGGAGCGGACCCAGTACTTC.

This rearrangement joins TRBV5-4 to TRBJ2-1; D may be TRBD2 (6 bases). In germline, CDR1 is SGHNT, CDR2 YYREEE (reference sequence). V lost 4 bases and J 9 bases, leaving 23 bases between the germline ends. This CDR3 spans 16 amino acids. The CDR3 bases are TGTGCCAGCAGCCTCTCGGGACTCCAAAAACTGGGTGAGCAGTTCTTC. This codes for CASSLSGLQKLGEQFF.

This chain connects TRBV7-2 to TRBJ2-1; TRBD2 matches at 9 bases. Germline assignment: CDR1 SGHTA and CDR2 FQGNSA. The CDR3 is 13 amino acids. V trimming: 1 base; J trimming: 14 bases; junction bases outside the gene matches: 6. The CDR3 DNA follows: TGTGCCAGCAGCTTAGACGGTAGCGGGAGAAAGTTCTTC. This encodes CASSLDGSGRKFF.

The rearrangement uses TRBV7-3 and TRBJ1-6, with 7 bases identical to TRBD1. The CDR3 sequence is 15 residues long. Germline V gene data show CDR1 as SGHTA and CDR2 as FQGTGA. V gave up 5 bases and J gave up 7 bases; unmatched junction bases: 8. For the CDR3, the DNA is TGTGCCAGCAGCCTACAGGGGCAGGGCAATTCACCCCTCCACTTT. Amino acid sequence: CASSLQGQGNSPLHF.

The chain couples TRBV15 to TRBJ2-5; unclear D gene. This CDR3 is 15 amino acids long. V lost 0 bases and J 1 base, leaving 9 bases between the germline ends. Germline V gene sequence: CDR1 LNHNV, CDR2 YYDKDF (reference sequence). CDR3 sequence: CATSRDPGPQETQYF. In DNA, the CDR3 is TGTGCCACCAGCAGAGATCCAGGCCCCCAAGAGACCCAGTACTTC. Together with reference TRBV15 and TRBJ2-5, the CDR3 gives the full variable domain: DAMVIQNPRYQVTQFGKPVTLSCSQTLNHNVMYWYQQKSSQAPKLLFHYYDKDFNNEADTPDNFQSRRPNTSFCFLDIRSPGLGDTAMYLCATSRDPGPQETQYFGPGTRLLVL.

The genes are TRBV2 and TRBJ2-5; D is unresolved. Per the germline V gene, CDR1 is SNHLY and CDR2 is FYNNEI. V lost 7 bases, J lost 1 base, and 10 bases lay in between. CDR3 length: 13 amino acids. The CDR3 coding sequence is TGTGCCAGCAATCGAGGATCCCAAGAGACCCAGTACTTC. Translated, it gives CASNRGSQETQYF.

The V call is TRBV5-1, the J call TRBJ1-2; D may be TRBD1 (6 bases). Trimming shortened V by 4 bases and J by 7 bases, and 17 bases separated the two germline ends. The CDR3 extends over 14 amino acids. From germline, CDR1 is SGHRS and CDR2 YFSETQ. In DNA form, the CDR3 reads TGCGCCAGCAGCCCGGACAGCCACCTAAGTGGCTACACCTTC. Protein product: CASSPDSHLSGYTF.

CDR3 DNA sequence: TGCGCCAGCAGCTGGGGGGGGGCAGCCAATAAAGAGACCCAGTACTTC. Its protein product is CASSWGGAANKETQYF. V gene TRBV5-1 combines with J gene TRBJ2-5, with a weak D call TRBD2 (7 bases). The length of the CDR3 is 16 residues. V lost 3 bases to trimming and J lost 3 bases, with 18 bases between them. Germline V lookup: CDR1 SGHRS, CDR2 YFSETQ.

In DNA, the CDR3 is TGTGCCACCAGCAGAGGGGACAGGGCCGAGCAGTACTTC. Amino acids: CATSRGDRAEQYF. This chain connects TRBV15 to TRBJ2-7, with 9 bases matching TRBD1. The CDR3 is made up of 13 amino acids. Germline V gene sequence: CDR1 LNHNV, CDR2 YYDKDF (reference sequence). With 1 base clipped from V and 6 bases from J, the junction kept 1 base outside the gene matches.

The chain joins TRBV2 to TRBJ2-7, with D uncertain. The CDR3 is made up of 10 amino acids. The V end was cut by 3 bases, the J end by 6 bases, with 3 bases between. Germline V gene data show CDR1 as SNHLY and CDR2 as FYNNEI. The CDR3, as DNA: TGTGCCAGCAGTGACCGCGAGCAGTACTTC. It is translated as CASSDREQYF.

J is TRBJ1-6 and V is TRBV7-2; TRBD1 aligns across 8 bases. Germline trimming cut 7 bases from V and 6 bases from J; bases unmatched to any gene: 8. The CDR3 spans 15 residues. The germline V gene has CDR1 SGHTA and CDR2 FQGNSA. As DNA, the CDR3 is TGTGCCAGCAATCTAAGGACAGGGAGTAATTCACCCCTCCACTTT. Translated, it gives CASNLRTGSNSPLHF.

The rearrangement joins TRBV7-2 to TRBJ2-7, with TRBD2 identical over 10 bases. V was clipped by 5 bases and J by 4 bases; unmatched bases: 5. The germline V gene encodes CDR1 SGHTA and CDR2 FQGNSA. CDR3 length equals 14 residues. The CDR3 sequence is CASSRLAGPYEQYF. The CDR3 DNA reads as TGTGCCAGCAGCCGACTAGCGGGTCCTTACGAGCAGTACTTC.